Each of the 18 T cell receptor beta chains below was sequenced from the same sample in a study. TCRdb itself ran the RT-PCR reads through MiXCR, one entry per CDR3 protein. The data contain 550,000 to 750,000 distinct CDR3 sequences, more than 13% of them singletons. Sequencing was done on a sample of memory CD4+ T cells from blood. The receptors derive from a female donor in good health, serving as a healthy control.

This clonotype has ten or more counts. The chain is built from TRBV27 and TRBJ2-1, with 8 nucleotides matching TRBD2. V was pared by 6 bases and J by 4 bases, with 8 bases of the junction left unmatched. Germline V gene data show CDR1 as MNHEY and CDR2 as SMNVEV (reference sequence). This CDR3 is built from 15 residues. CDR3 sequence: CASRRAGVFYNEQFF. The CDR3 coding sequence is TGTGCCAGCAGACGAGCGGGAGTATTTTACAATGAGCAGTTCTTC.

The CDR3 DNA sequence: TGTGCCAGCAGCTCTAGGGGGACAGGGGACTATGGCTACACCTTC. Translated: CASSSRGTGDYGYTF. The rearrangement joins TRBV11-2 to TRBJ1-2; 10 bases are shared with TRBD1. The ends lost 4 bases at V and 3 bases at J; junction bases unmatched: 5. Germline CDR1 and CDR2: SGHAT and FQNNGV. This CDR3 region has 15 residues.

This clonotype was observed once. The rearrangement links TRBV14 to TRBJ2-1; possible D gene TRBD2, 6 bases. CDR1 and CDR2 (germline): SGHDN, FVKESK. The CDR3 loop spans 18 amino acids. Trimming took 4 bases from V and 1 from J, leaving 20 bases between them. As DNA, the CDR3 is TGTGCCAGCAGCCCCGGGGACTCGCTACTTCCATCCTACAATGAGCAGTTCTTC. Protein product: CASSPGDSLLPSYNEQFF.

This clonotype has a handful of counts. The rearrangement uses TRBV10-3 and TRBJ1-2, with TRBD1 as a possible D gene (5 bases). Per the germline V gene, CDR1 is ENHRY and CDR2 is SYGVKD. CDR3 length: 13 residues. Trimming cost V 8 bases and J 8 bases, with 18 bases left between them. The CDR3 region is CAIGRAPTEGYTF. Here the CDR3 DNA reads TGTGCCATCGGCAGGGCCCCCACGGAAGGCTACACCTTC.

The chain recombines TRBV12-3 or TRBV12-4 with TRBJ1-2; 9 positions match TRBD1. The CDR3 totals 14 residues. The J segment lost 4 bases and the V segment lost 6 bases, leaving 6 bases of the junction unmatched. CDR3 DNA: TGTGCCAGCAGAACCGGGACAGGGCGCTATGGCTACACCTTC. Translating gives CASRTGTGRYGYTF.

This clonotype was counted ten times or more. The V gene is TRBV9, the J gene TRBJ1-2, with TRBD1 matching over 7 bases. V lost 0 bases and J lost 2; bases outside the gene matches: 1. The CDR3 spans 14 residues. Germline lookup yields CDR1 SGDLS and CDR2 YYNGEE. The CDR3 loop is CASSVAGQNYGYTF. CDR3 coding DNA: TGTGCCAGCAGCGTAGCGGGACAGAACTATGGCTACACCTTC.

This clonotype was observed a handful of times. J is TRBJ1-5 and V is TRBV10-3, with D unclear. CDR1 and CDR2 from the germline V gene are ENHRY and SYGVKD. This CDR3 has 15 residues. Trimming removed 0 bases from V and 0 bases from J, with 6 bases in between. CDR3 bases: TGTGCCATCAGTGAGTCTAGAAATAGCAATCAGCCCCAGCATTTT. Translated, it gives CAISESRNSNQPQHF.

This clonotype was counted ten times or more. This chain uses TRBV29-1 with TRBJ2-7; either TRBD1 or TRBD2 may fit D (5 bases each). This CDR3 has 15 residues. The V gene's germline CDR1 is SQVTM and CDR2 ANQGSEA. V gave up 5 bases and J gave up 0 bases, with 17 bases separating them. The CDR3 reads CSVISGTLFSYEQYF. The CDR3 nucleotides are TGCAGCGTTATATCAGGGACCCTATTCTCCTACGAGCAGTACTTC.

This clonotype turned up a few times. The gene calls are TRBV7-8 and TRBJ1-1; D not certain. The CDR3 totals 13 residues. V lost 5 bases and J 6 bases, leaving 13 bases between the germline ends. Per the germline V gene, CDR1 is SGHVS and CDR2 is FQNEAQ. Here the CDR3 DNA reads TGTGCCAGCAGCGCCCCTTGGGGTCCTGAAGCTTTCTTT. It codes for CASSAPWGPEAFF.

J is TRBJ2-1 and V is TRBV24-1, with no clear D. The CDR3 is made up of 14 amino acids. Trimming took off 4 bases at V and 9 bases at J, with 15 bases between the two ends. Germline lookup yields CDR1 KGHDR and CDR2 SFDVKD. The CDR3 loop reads CATSDPTLVTEQFF. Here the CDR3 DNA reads TGTGCCACCAGTGACCCAACCTTAGTCACTGAGCAGTTCTTC.

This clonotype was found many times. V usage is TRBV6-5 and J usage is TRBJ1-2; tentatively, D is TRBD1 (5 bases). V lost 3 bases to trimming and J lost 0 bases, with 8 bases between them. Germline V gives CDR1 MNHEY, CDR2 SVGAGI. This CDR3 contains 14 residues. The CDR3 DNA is TGTGCCAGCAGTTATCAGGGCTCTAACTATGGCTACACCTTC. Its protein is CASSYQGSNYGYTF.

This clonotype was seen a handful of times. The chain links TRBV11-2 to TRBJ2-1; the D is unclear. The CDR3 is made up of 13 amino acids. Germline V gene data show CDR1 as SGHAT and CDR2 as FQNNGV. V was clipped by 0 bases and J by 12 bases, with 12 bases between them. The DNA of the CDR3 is TGTGCCAGCAGCTTAGATTGGTCTAAGGGGCAGTTCTTC. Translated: CASSLDWSKGQFF.

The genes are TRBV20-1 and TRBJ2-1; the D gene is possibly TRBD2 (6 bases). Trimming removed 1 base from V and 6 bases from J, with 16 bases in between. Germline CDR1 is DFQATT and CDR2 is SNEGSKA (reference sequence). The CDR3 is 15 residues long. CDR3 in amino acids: CSARAPGLAPNEQFF. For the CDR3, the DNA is TGCAGTGCTAGAGCTCCGGGACTCGCACCCAATGAGCAGTTCTTC.

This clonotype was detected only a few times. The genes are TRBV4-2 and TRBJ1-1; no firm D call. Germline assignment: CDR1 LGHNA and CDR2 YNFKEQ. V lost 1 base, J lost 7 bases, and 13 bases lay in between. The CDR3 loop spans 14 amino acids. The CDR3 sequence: CASSQVRTGVEAFF. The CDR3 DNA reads TGTGCCAGCAGCCAAGTTAGGACGGGAGTTGAAGCTTTCTTT.

The CDR3 DNA is TGCGCCAGCAGCTCGATGGGGACTAGCGGGAGATTCAGCTACAATGAGCAGTTCTTC. It yields the protein CASSSMGTSGRFSYNEQFF. This chain uses TRBV5-1 with TRBJ2-1; 14 positions agree with TRBD2. This CDR3 has 19 residues. Germline trimming cut 3 bases from V and 3 bases from J; bases unmatched to any gene: 11. Per germline, CDR1 SGHRS and CDR2 YFSETQ.

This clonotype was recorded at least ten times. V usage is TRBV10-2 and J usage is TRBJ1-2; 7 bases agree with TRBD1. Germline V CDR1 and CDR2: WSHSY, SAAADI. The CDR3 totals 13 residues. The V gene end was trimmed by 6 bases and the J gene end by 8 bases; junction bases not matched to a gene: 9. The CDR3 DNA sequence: TGCGCCAGCAGCCAGACAGGGTTGGAAGGCTACACCTTC. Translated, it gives CASSQTGLEGYTF.

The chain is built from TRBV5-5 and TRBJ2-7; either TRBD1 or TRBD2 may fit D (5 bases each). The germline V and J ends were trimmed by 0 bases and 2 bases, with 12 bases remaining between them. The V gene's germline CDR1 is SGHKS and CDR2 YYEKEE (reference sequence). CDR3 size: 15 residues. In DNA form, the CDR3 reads TGTGCCAGCAGCTTGGCCTCCGGGACGGCCTACGAGCAGTACTTC. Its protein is CASSLASGTAYEQYF.

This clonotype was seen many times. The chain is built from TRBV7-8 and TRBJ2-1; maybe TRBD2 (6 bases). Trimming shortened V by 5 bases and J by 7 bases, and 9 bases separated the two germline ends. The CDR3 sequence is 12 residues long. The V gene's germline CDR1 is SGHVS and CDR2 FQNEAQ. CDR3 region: CASSRAGNEQFF. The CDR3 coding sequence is TGTGCCAGCAGCCGAGCGGGTAATGAGCAGTTCTTC.